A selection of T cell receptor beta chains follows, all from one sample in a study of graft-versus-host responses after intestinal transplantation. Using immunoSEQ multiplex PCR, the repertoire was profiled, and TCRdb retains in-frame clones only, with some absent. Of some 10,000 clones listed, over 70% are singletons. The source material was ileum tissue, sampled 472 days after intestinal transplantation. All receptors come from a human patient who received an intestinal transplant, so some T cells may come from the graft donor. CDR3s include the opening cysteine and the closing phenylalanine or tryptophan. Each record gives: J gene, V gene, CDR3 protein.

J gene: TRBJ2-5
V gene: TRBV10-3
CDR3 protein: CAISDLETGGNQETQYF

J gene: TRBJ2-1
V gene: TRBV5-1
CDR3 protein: CASLGPSGGLYNEQFF

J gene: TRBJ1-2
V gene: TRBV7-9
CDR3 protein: CASSPLRTYGYTF

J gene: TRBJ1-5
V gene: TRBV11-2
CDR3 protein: CASSLDGIQPQHF

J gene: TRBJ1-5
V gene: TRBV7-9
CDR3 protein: CASSPLGLPTQPQHF

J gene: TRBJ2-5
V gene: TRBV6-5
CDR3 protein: CASSWGGGAETQYF

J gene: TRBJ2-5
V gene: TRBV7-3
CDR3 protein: CASSRGQQETQYF

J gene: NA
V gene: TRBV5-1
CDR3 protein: CASSLVFSIGTQTYEQYF

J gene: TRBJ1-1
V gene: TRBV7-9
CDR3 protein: CASSLGAYTEAFF

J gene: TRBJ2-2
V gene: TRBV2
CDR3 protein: CASSEPAYYLEGSDTGELFF

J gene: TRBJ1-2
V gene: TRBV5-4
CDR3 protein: CASSLDHNRVLYGYTF

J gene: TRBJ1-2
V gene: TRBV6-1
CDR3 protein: CASSDHSKEGNYGYTF

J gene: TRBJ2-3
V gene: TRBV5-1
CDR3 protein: CASSLGHIRGTDTQYF

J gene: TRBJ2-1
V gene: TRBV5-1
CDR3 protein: CASSLASYYTATNEQFF

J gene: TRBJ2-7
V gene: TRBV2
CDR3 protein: CASSRGDRGTYEQYF

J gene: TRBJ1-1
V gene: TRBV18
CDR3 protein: CASSPQEQSTEAFF

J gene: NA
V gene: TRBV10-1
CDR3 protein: CASSDRPGGQGIEQYF

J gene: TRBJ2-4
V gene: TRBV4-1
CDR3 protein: CASSQDSGATAKNIQYF

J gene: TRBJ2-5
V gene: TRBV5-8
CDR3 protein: CASSSRTSKIETQYF

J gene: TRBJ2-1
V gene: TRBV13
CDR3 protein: CASSPSPGTAYNEQFF

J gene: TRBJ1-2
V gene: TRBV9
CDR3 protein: CASSVADRVHTF

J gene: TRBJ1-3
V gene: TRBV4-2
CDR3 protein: CASSHQAGTIYF

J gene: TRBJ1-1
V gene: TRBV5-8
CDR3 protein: CASSLGGSLLGTEAFF

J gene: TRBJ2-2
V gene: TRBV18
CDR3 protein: CASSRGQGFGELFF

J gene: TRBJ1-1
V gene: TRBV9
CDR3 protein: CASSAATGDTEAFF

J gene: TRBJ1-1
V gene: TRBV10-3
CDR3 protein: CAFFTGTANTEAFF

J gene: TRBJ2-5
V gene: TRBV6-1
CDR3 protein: CASSDSSGSGETQYF

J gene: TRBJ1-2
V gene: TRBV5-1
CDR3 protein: CASRYRDNTNYGYTF

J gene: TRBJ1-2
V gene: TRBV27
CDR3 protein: CASSTRHNYGYTF

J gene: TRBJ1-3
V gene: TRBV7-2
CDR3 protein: CASSLDRGGNTIYF

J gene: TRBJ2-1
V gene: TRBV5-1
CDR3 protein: CASSLSGTSGGPQFF

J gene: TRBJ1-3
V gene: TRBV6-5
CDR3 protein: CASRTGSAGNTIYF

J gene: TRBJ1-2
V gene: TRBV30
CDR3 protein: CAWRARQGNYGYTF

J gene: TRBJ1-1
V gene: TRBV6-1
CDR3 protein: CASIGTARGNTEAFF

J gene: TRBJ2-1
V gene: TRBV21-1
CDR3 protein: CASSKCPGTGSSYNEQFF

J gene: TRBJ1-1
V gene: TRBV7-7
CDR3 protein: CASSFRLPRGEAFF

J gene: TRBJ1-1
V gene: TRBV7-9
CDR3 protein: CASSPQSGGEKGTEAFF